This TCR beta chain stems from a study of T cell responses to AZD1222 COVID-19 vaccine. Germline CDR1 LNHDA, CDR2 SQIVND (reference sequence). The CDR3 runs to 15 residues. V gave up 5 bases and J gave up 4 bases, with 15 bases separating them. Profiled with immunoSEQ multiplex PCR; TCRdb holds only in-frame clones, not every one. The data contain some 96,000 clones, approximately 88% of them seen just once; the ten biggest clones take up 14%. Here the sequenced sample was peripheral blood, taken 28 days after the second AZD1222 dose. The TCR sequence derives from an adult who received the AZD1222 COVID-19 vaccine. This chain joins TRBV19 and TRBJ1-3; D perhaps matches TRBD1 (6 bases). The CDR3 nucleotides are TGTGCCAGTAGTGAGTACAGGGTCTCCGGAAACACCATATATTTT. It is translated as CASSEYRVSGNTIYF.